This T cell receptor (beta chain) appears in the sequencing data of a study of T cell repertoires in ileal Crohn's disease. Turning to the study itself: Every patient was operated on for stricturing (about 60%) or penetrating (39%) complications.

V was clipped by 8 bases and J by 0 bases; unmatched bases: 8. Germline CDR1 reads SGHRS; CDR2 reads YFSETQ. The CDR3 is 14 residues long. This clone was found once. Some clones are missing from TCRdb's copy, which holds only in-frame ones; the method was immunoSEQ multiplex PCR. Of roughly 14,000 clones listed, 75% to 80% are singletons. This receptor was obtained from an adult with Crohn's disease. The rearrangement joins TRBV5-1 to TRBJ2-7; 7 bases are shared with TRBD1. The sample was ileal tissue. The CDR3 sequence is CARYFRQGSYEQYF. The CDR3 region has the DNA TGCGCCAGGTATTTTAGACAGGGCTCCTACGAGCAGTACTTC.